The clone carrying this T cell receptor (beta chain) was recorded a few times. This sample was taken from a study of blood T cells in healthy people across ages. It was with a sample-barcoded 5' primer and a J-beta primer mix that a second PCR of roughly 7 to 12 cycles was run. TCRdb processed the 5' RACE reads anew with MiXCR; each CDR3 protein has one entry. The sample contains about 830,000 distinct CDR3 sequences, around 62% of which appear only once. There are 14 residues in the CDR3. Germline lookup yields CDR1 SEHNR and CDR2 FQNEAQ (reference sequence). Each individual donor underwent a draw of around 9.8 milliliters of peripheral blood.

The sequence derives from a man younger than 45 in good health. The rearrangement uses TRBV7-9 and TRBJ2-4; TRBD1 agrees at 8 bases. The DNA end is more similar to TRBJ2-7, so the J call may be wrong. What was sequenced was blood. DNA of the CDR3: TGTGCCAGCAGCTCCTCCGGACAGGGCTACGAGCAGTACTTC. It specifies CASSSSGQGYEQYF.